What follows are 19 T cell receptor beta chains derived from one specimen sequenced in a study of molecular identifiers for immune sequencing clone quantification. TCRdb analysed the PCR reads with MiXCR anew, one entry per CDR3 protein. The sample consists of under 650,000 distinct CDR3 sequences, 20% of them appearing once. The specimen sequenced was naive CD8+ T cells from blood, with Jurkat cell RNA spiked in. As to subset: FACS-sorted CD8+CD4-CCR7+CD45RA+ naive T cells. The receptors were gathered from a human donor in good health. Some libraries in this study had Jurkat cell RNA spiked in.

In its sample, this clonotype was seen many times. CDR3 sequence: CASSLRTGSQETQYF. The CDR3 nucleotides are TGCGCCAGCAGCTTGAGGACAGGGAGCCAAGAGACCCAGTACTTC. The rearrangement joins TRBV5-1 to TRBJ2-5; 8 bases fit TRBD1. The germline gives CDR1 SGHRS, CDR2 YFSETQ. Trimming removed 1 base from V and 1 base from J; junction bases left unmatched: 3. This CDR3 has 15 residues.

This clonotype has ten or more counts. This rearrangement joins TRBV4-1 to TRBJ2-1; D is unresolved. This CDR3 has 15 amino acids. CDR1 and CDR2 from the germline V gene are MGHRA and YSYEKL. Trimming cost V 4 bases and J 4 bases, with 14 bases left between them. CDR3 region: CASSLADALYNEQFF. The CDR3, as DNA: TGCGCCAGCAGCCTAGCAGACGCTCTATACAATGAGCAGTTCTTC.

The chain couples TRBV20-1 to TRBJ2-7; perhaps D is TRBD1 or TRBD2 (6 bases each). The CDR3 is 13 residues long. Germline V gene data show CDR1 as DFQATT and CDR2 as SNEGSKA (reference sequence). The V gene lost 1 base and the J gene lost 2 bases, with 9 bases spanning the gap. CDR3 nucleotide sequence: TGCAGTGCTAGAGTAGGGGGGACCTACGAGCAGTACTTC. Its translation: CSARVGGTYEQYF.

This clonotype was counted only a few times. The V and J genes are TRBV6-1 and TRBJ1-1; D possibly corresponds to TRBD1 (5 bases). The CDR3 covers 11 residues. Germline assignment: CDR1 MNHNS and CDR2 SASEGT. The germline V and J ends were trimmed by 10 bases and 8 bases, with 14 bases remaining between them. CDR3 in DNA: TGTGCCACTATGGACAATCGGGAAGCTTTCTTT. Protein product: CATMDNREAFF.

Worth noting for this clonotype: A much larger clone lies a single base off, so this may be a read error. This chain connects TRBV7-2 to TRBJ2-3; 9 positions match TRBD2. The CDR3 is 17 amino acids. V shed 3 bases and J 0 bases; nucleotides not matched to a gene: 7. Germline values: CDR1 SGHTA, CDR2 FQGNSA. DNA for the CDR3: TGTGCCAGCAGCTTTCCCTCTAGCGGGGCTAGCACAGATACGCAGTATTTT. This codes for CASSFPSSGASTDTQYF.

For this clonotype: A much larger clone sits a single nucleotide away, making a read error possible. The chain joins TRBV15 to TRBJ2-2, with D maybe TRBD1 (7 bases). This CDR3 has 14 residues. V lost 8 bases and J 7 bases, leaving 17 bases between the germline ends. From germline, CDR1 is LNHNV and CDR2 YYDKDF (reference sequence). Here the CDR3 reads CATGIQGEVGELFF. The DNA for the CDR3 is TGTGCCACCGGCATCCAGGGGGAGGTCGGGGAGCTGTTTTTT.

As to this clonotype: This may be a read error, as it is one base from a much larger clone. The conserved phenylalanine or tryptophan is not found at the CDR3 terminus, so this likely reflects a read error. The chain employs TRBV9 and TRBJ2-7; D is ambiguous. The V gene lost 4 bases and the J gene lost 0 bases, with 11 bases spanning the gap. CDR3 length: 14 residues. Germline values: CDR1 SGDLS, CDR2 YYNGEE. Written as DNA, the CDR3 is TGTGCCAGCAGCCCGTATCGTAGCTCCTACGAGCAGTACTCC. It encodes CASSPYRSSYEQYS.

The chain uses TRBV19 and TRBJ2-1; no definite D call. The germline CDR1 and CDR2 sequences are LNHDA and SQIVND (reference sequence). Trimming shortened V by 5 bases and J by 8 bases, and 10 bases separated the two germline ends. The length of the CDR3 is 12 residues. The CDR3, as DNA: TGTGCCAGTAGTTATGGGGTCGATGAGCAGTTCTTC. It codes for CASSYGVDEQFF.

As DNA, the CDR3 is TGTGCCAGCAGCGGTGGGGGGACCCCCCACGAGCAGTACTTC. Translating gives CASSGGGTPHEQYF. The chain joins TRBV5-6 to TRBJ2-7; TRBD2 might be the D (6 bases). The CDR3 covers 14 residues. CDR1 is SGHDT and CDR2 is YYEEEE in the germline V gene. The V end lost 4 bases, the J end lost 5 bases, and 16 bases lay between the germline ends.

This clonotype was counted many times. The chain employs TRBV3-1 and TRBJ1-6; 7 bases are shared with TRBD1. The V and J ends lost 2 bases and 6 bases, in that order; junction bases with no gene match: 1. Germline-derived CDR1 and CDR2 are LGHDT and YNNKEL (reference sequence). This CDR3 comprises 14 residues. Here the CDR3 reads CASSQTGVNSPLHF. CDR3 in DNA: TGTGCCAGCAGCCAAACAGGGGTTAATTCACCCCTCCACTTT. The complete variable domain, with remaining parts taken from reference TRBV3-1 and TRBJ1-6, reads DTAVSQTPKYLVTQMGNDKSIKCEQNLGHDTMYWYKQDSKKFLKIMFSYNNKELIINETVPNRFSPKSPDKAHLNLHINSLELGDSAVYFCASSQTGVNSPLHFGNGTRLTVT.

There are many counts of this clonotype. This rearrangement joins TRBV5-4 to TRBJ2-7, with TRBD1 identical over 12 bases. V dropped 4 bases and J dropped 7; count of bases not matched to a gene: 6. Germline values: CDR1 SGHNT, CDR2 YYREEE (reference sequence). The CDR3 contains 14 residues. The CDR3, as DNA: TGTGCCAGCAGCCCGGGACAGGGGGCGCGAGAGCAGTACTTC. This sequence encodes CASSPGQGAREQYF.

This clonotype was seen a few times. This chain connects TRBV12-3 or TRBV12-4 to TRBJ1-4; no reliable D call. The CDR3 contains 13 residues. Trimming stripped 6 bases from V and 11 bases from J, with 16 bases between. This chain's CDR3 is CASSLMVGRKLFF. Written as DNA, the CDR3 is TGTGCCAGCAGCCTTATGGTAGGGAGGAAACTGTTTTTT.

This clonotype was seen repeatedly, ten times or more. The rearrangement uses TRBV3-1 and TRBJ2-2; 8 positions match TRBD1. Per germline, CDR1 LGHDT and CDR2 YNNKEL (reference sequence). The CDR3 length is 16 residues. V was pared by 6 bases and J by 0 bases, with 6 bases of the junction left unmatched. CDR3 DNA sequence: TGTGCCAGCAGTCCCCGGACAGGGTCGAACACCGGGGAGCTGTTTTTT. Amino acids: CASSPRTGSNTGELFF.

This clonotype has ten or more counts. The chain carries TRBV19 and TRBJ2-7; 9 bases are a match to TRBD1. V was clipped by 4 bases and J by 6 bases; unmatched bases: 10. The CDR3 extends over 15 amino acids. Per the germline V gene, CDR1 is LNHDA and CDR2 is SQIVND (reference sequence). CDR3 loop: CASSTTGGLESEQYF. DNA for the CDR3: TGTGCCAGTAGTACAACAGGGGGCTTGGAGAGCGAGCAGTACTTC.

At least ten counts were recorded for this clonotype. The genes are TRBV28 and TRBJ2-3; 16 bases are a match to TRBD2. This CDR3 region has 18 residues. V was clipped by 6 bases and J by 6 bases; unmatched bases: 12. Germline-derived CDR1 and CDR2 are MDHEN and SYDVKM. CDR3 loop: CASSTGTSGRAIADTQYF. The CDR3 region has the DNA TGTGCCAGCAGCACAGGGACTAGCGGGAGGGCCATAGCCGATACGCAGTATTTT.

As to this clonotype: A much larger clone lies one base from this, so it may be a read error. The chain employs TRBV27 and TRBJ2-4; TRBD1 aligns across 7 bases. This CDR3 region has 14 residues. Germline V gene data show CDR1 as MNHEY and CDR2 as SMNVEV (reference sequence). CDR3 residues: CAGSLRQGMNIQYF. The CDR3 DNA follows: TGTGCCGGCAGTTTAAGACAGGGTATGAACATTCAGTACTTC.

The chain employs TRBV7-9 and TRBJ1-3; 9 bases map to TRBD1. The junction had 5 bases not matched to a gene; V was cut back by 5 bases and J by 3 bases. Germline V gene lookup returns CDR1 SEHNR and CDR2 FQNEAQ (reference sequence). CDR3 size: 15 residues. The CDR3 DNA is TGTGCCAGCAGCGGGGACAGGGTCGATGGAAACACCATATATTTT. Translating it yields CASSGDRVDGNTIYF.

This clonotype showed up just a few times. A much bigger clone sits one base away, suggesting this may be a read error. The gene calls are TRBV7-9 and TRBJ2-3, with 10 nucleotides matching TRBD2. The CDR3 has 19 amino acids. Germline lookup yields CDR1 SEHNR and CDR2 FQNEAQ (reference sequence). The V and J ends lost 0 bases and 1 base, in that order; junction bases with no gene match: 10. The CDR3: CASSLARFERGGRTDTQYF. The DNA of the CDR3 is TGTGCCAGCAGCTTAGCGCGTTTCGAGCGGGGGGGCCGCACAGATACGCAGTATTTT.

This clonotype has more than one count but fewer than ten. The CDR3 nucleotides read TGTGCCAGCAGTAAACAACTGGGACAGCCCGAGTTGTATAATTCACCCCTCCACTTT. Protein product: CASSKQLGQPELYNSPLHF. This sequence joins TRBV12-3 or TRBV12-4 and TRBJ1-6; 7 bases match TRBD1. CDR3 length: 19 amino acids. V was pared by 5 bases and J by 4 bases, with 17 bases of the junction left unmatched.